This TCR beta chain was recorded in a study of T cells in Graves' hyperthyroidism and ophthalmopathy. This clonotype was seen repeatedly, ten times or more. The investigators amplified TCR beta CDR3 regions from RNA transcripts. The TCR CDR3 was amplified in a first-round RT-PCR using the HTBI primer set. Via MiXCR, TCRdb re-called the multiplex PCR reads, giving one row per CDR3 protein. The sample shows a few hundred thousand distinct CDR3 sequences, about a sixth of them seen only once. Per germline, CDR1 SEHNR and CDR2 FQNEAQ (reference sequence). The CDR3 loop spans 14 amino acids. With 6 bases removed from V and 0 bases from J, the gap between germline ends came to 12 bases.

The material sequenced was blood. The chain has TRBV7-9 and TRBJ2-7; TRBD1 is a possible D gene (5 bases). This clonotype was obtained from a woman aged 45-65 years with Graves' hyperthyroidism. This chain's CDR3 is CASSLGARSYEQYF. CDR3 nucleotides: TGTGCCAGCAGTCTAGGGGCACGCTCCTACGAGCAGTACTTC. The full variable domain, rest sourced from reference TRBV7-9 and TRBJ2-7, is DTGVSQNPRHKITKRGQNVTFRCDPISEHNRLYWYRQTLGQGPEFLTYFQNEAQLEKSRLLSDRFSAERPKGSFSTLEIQRTEQGDSAMYLCASSLGARSYEQYFGPGTRLTVT.